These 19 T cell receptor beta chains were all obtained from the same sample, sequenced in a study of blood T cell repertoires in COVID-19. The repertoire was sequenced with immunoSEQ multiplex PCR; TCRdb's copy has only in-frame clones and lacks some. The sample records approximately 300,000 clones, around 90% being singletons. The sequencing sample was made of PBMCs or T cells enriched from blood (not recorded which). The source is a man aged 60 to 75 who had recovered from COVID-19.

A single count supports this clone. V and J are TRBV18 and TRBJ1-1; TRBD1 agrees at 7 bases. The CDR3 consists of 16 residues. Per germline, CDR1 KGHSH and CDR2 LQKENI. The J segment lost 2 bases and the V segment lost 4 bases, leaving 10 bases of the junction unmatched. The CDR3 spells CASSQSRGGENTEAFF. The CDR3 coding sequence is TGTGCCAGCTCACAATCGAGAGGGGGCGAAAACACTGAAGCTTTCTTT. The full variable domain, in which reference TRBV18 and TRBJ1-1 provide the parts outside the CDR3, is NAGVMQNPRHLVRRRGQEARLRCSPMKGHSHVYWYRQLPEEGLKFMVYLQKENIIDESGMPKERFSAEFPKEGPSILRIQQVVRGDSAAYFCASSQSRGGENTEAFFGQGTRLTVV.

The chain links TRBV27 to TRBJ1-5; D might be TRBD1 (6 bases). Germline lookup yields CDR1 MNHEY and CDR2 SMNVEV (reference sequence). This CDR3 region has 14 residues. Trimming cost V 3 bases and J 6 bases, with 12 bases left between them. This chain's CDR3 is CASSFYRDSQPQHF. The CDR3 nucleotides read TGTGCCAGCAGTTTTTACAGGGATAGTCAGCCCCAGCATTTT.

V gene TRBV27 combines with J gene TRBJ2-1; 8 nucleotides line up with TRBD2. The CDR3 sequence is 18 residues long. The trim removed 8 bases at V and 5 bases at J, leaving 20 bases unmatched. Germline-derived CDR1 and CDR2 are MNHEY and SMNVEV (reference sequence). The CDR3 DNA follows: TGTGCCAGCTCCTCTGGACTAGCTGATGATCACTTCCACAATGAGCAGTTCTTC. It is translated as CASSSGLADDHFHNEQFF.

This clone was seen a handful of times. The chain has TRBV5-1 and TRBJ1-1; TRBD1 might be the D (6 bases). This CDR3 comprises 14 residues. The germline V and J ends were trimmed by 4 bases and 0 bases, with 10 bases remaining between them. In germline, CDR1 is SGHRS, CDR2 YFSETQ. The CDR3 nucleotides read TGCGCCAGCAGCAAGGACAGTTTGAACACTGAAGCTTTCTTT. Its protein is CASSKDSLNTEAFF.

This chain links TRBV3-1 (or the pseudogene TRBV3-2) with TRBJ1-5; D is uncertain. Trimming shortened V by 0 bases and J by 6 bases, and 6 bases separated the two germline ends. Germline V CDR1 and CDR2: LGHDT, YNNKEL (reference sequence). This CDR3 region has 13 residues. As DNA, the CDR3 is TGTGCCAGCAGCCAAGACAACACTCAGCCCCAGCATTTT. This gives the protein CASSQDNTQPQHF.

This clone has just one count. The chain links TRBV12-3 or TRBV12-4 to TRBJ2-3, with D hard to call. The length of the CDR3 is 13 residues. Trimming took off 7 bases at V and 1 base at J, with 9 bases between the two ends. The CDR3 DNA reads TGTGCCAGCATGGCAAGTGGCACAGATACGCAGTATTTT. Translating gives CASMASGTDTQYF.

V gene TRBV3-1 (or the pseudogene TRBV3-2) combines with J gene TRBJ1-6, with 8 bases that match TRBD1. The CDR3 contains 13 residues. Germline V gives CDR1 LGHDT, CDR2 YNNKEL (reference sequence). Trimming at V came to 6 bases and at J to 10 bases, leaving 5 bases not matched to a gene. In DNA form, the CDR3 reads TGTGCCAGCAGACAAACAGGGGGATCACCCCTCCACTTT. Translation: CASRQTGGSPLHF.

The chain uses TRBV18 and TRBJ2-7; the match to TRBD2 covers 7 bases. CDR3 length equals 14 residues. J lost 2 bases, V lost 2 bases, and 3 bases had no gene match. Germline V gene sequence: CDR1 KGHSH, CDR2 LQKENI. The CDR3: CASSPGRETYEQYF. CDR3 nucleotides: TGTGCCAGCTCACCAGGGCGGGAGACCTACGAGCAGTACTTC.

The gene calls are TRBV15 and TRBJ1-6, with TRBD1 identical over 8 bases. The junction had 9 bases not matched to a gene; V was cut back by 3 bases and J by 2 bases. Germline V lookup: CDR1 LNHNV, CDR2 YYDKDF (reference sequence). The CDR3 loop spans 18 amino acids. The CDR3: CATSRKRQGPTYNSPLHF. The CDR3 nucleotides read TGTGCCACCAGCAGGAAACGACAGGGGCCGACCTATAATTCACCCCTCCACTTT.

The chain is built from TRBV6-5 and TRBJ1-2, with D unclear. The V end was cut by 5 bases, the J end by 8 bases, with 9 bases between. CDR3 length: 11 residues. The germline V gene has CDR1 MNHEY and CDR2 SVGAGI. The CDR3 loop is CASSPGVGYTF. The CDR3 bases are TGTGCCAGCAGTCCCGGGGTCGGCTACACCTTC.

The CDR3 sequence: CASSWDRGAGELFF. The CDR3 DNA sequence: TGTGCCAGCAGTTGGGACAGGGGTGCCGGGGAGCTGTTTTTT. V is TRBV27 and J is TRBJ2-2; 10 bases are a match to TRBD1. The germline gives CDR1 MNHEY, CDR2 SMNVEV (reference sequence). With V trimmed by 4 bases and J by 6 bases, 2 bases remained unmatched. CDR3 length: 14 residues.

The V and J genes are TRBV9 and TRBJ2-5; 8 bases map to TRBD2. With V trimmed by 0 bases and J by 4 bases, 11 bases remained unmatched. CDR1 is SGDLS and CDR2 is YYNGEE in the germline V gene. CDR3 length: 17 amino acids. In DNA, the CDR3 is TGTGCCAGCAGCGTAGTAGGTGGCGGGGGGACGGGAGAGACCCAGTACTTC. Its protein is CASSVVGGGGTGETQYF.

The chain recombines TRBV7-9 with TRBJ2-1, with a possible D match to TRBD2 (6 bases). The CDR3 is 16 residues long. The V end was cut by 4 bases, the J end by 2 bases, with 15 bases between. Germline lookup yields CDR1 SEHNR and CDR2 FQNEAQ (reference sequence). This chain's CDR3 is CASSSLASGAYNEQFF. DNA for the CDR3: TGTGCCAGCAGCTCCCTAGCGAGTGGGGCCTACAATGAGCAGTTCTTC.

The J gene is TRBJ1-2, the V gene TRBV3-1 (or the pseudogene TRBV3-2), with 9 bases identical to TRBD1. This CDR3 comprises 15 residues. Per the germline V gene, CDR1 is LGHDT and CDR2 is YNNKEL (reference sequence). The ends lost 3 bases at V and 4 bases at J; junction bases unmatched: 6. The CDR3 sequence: CASSQAQGAFYGYTF. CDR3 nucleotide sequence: TGTGCCAGCAGCCAGGCACAGGGGGCGTTCTATGGCTACACCTTC.

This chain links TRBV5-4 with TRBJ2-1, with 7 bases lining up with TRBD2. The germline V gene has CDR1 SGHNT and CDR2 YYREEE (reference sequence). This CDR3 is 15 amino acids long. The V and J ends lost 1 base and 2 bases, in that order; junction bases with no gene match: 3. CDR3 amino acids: CASSLTSGTYNEQFF. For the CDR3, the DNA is TGTGCCAGCAGCTTGACCAGCGGGACCTACAATGAGCAGTTCTTC.

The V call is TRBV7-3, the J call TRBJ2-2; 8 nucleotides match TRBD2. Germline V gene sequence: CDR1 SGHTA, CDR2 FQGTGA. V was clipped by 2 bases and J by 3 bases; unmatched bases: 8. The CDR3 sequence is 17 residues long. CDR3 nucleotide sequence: TGTGCCAGCAGCTTACCCCGTAGCGGGGTGGACACCGGGGAGCTGTTTTTT. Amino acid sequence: CASSLPRSGVDTGELFF.

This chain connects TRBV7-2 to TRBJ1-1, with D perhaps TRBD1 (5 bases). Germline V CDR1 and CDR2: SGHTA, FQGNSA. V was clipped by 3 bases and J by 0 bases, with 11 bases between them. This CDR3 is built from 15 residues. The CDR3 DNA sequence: TGTGCCAGCAGCTTCCAGGCAGGGTTGAACACTGAAGCTTTCTTT. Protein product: CASSFQAGLNTEAFF.

The CDR3 bases are TGTGCCAGCAGCGTAAATAGCGGCACAGATACGCAGTATTTT. Translated, it gives CASSVNSGTDTQYF. This chain uses TRBV9 with TRBJ2-3, with a weak D call TRBD2 (5 bases). The V gene's germline CDR1 is SGDLS and CDR2 YYNGEE. This CDR3 has 14 amino acids. Trimming removed 1 base from V and 1 base from J, with 7 bases in between.

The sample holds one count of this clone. CDR3 amino acids: CASRRGRGAYGYTF. For the CDR3, the DNA is TGCGCCAGCAGACGTGGACGGGGGGCCTATGGCTACACCTTC. V is TRBV5-1 and J is TRBJ1-2; tentative D call: TRBD1 (6 bases). Germline V gene data show CDR1 as SGHRS and CDR2 as YFSETQ. The V gene lost 5 bases and the J gene lost 4 bases, with 15 bases spanning the gap. The CDR3 runs to 14 residues.